One and the same sample provided the 7 T cell receptor beta chains below, sequenced in a study of blood T cell repertoires in COVID-19. Clones were sequenced by immunoSEQ multiplex PCR, and TCRdb holds only the in-frame ones, with some missing. The profile covers about 200,000 clones, with 65% to 90% appearing a single time and approximately 4.8% taken by the ten largest. Sequenced input: PBMCs or T cells enriched from blood (not recorded which). The origin of the receptors is a woman in her twenties or thirties who had been exposed to COVID-19.

The chain employs TRBV18 and TRBJ1-6, with 9 nucleotides matching TRBD1. Germline CDR1 is KGHSH and CDR2 is LQKENI. This CDR3 has 16 amino acids. J lost 7 bases, V lost 6 bases, and 10 bases had no gene match. This CDR3 is CASSKVVGTGNSPLHF. CDR3 sequence (DNA): TGTGCCAGCTCTAAGGTCGTAGGGACAGGGAATTCACCCCTCCACTTT.

This clone appeared once. V and J are TRBV19 and TRBJ1-2; 9 nucleotides match TRBD1. The junction had 16 bases not matched to a gene; V was cut back by 8 bases and J by 3 bases. The germline V gene encodes CDR1 LNHDA and CDR2 SQIVND (reference sequence). This CDR3 region has 17 residues. The CDR3 spells CASRTSGTGPRDYGYTF. As DNA, the CDR3 is TGTGCCAGTCGGACCTCCGGGACAGGGCCCCGGGACTATGGCTACACCTTC. Full variable domain (remainder filled in from reference TRBV19 and TRBJ1-2): DGGITQSPKYLFRKEGQNVTLSCEQNLNHDAMYWYRQDPGQGLRLIYYSQIVNDFQKGDIAEGYSVSREKKESFPLTVTSAQKNPTAFYLCASRTSGTGPRDYGYTFGSGTRLTVV.

The chain carries TRBV7-9 and TRBJ2-2, with D perhaps TRBD1 (6 bases). Trimming shortened V by 5 bases and J by 8 bases, and 27 bases separated the two germline ends. The V gene's germline CDR1 is SEHNR and CDR2 FQNEAQ (reference sequence). The CDR3 has 18 amino acids. CDR3 in DNA: TGTGCCAGCAGCCATATCTCCGGGACAAAAGGTTTTCATGGGGAGCTGTTTTTT. Residues: CASSHISGTKGFHGELFF.

The V and J genes are TRBV12-3 or TRBV12-4 and TRBJ1-2; D is ambiguous. The V end was cut by 3 bases, the J end by 5 bases, with 10 bases between. The CDR3 spans 13 residues. The CDR3 is CASSFWQRYGYTF. The CDR3 region has the DNA TGTGCCAGCAGTTTCTGGCAAAGATATGGCTACACCTTC.

This chain joins TRBV19 and TRBJ2-1, with D possibly TRBD2 on 6 matching bases. CDR3 length equals 13 residues. CDR1 and CDR2 from the germline V gene are LNHDA and SQIVND (reference sequence). V lost 3 bases and J 6 bases, leaving 9 bases between the germline ends. CDR3 in DNA: TGTGCCAGTAGTATCATCGGGGGCAATGAGCAGTTCTTC. It codes for CASSIIGGNEQFF.

This clone was recorded a few times. The chain uses TRBV29-1 and TRBJ1-5; 7 bases are shared with TRBD1. J was trimmed by 1 base and V by 7 bases; bases with no gene match: 4. Germline values: CDR1 SQVTM, CDR2 ANQGSEA. The CDR3 consists of 13 residues. The CDR3: CSALGQSNQPQHF. CDR3 DNA sequence: TGCAGCGCCTTGGGACAGAGCAATCAGCCCCAGCATTTT.

This chain links TRBV27 with TRBJ2-7; a possible D gene is TRBD1 (5 bases). Germline V gene sequence: CDR1 MNHEY, CDR2 SMNVEV (reference sequence). The V end lost 1 base, the J end lost 3 bases, and 10 bases lay between the germline ends. The CDR3 is 14 amino acids. In nucleotides, the CDR3 is TGTGCCAGCAGTTTATTCTCAGGGCTCTACGAGCAGTACTTC. Translation: CASSLFSGLYEQYF.